The sequence of this TCR beta chain was determined in a study of cytomegalovirus exposure and HLA in healthy donors. The V and J ends lost 4 bases and 8 bases, in that order; junction bases with no gene match: 15. Germline V gene lookup returns CDR1 SGHKS and CDR2 YYEKEE (reference sequence). This CDR3 has 17 amino acids. Vbeta (60) and Jbeta (13) primers were used in the PCR. Assay: immunoSEQ multiplex PCR; the TCRdb copy retains only in-frame clones and omits some. Among 100,000 to 150,000 clones, roughly 70% were seen once, and the ten largest hold 2% to 2.5%. The source material was PBMCs. This clonotype was obtained from a woman aged 35 to 49 in good health and CMV-seropositive. This sequence joins TRBV5-5 and TRBJ1-6, with 7 positions matching TRBD1. The CDR3 region is CASSAGYRGGVDSPLHF. CDR3 DNA sequence: TGTGCCAGCAGCGCCGGTTATAGAGGGGGCGTAGATTCACCCCTCCACTTT.